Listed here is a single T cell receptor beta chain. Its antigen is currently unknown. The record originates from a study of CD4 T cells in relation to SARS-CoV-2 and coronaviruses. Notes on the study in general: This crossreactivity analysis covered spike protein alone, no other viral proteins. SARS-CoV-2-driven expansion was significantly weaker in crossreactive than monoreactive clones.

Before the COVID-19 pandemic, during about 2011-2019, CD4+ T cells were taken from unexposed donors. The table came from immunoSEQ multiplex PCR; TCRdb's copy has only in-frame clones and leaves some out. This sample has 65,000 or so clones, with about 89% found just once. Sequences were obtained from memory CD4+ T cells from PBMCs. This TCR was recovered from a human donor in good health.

CDR3 in amino acids: CASDVRQGGADTQYF. In DNA, the CDR3 is TGTGCCAGCGACGTCAGGCAGGGGGGGGCAGATACGCAGTATTTT. The chain links TRBV18 to TRBJ2-3; D could derive from TRBD1 or TRBD2 (7 bases each). From germline, CDR1 is KGHSH and CDR2 LQKENI. The CDR3 loop spans 15 amino acids. Trimming stripped 8 bases from V and 4 bases from J, with 19 bases between.